The rows below give T cell receptor beta chains drawn from one sample of a study of blood T cell repertoires in COVID-19. Assay: immunoSEQ multiplex PCR; the TCRdb copy retains only in-frame clones and omits some. The table has more than 85,000 clones, around 84% seen once. Sequences were obtained from peripheral blood. The receptor source for this set is a human donor in a cohort sampled during active COVID-19. Both conserved end residues are trimmed from each CDR3. Clone size appears in some rows only: once, few, many, or a class for an expanded clone.

j_gene	abundance	v_gene	CDR3aa
TRBJ2-5	NA	TRBV7-2	ASSLESQGEETQY
TRBJ1-2	few	TRBV5-1	ASSRDRKPYGYT
TRBJ1-3	NA	TRBV7-9	ATRGRGGGFGNTIY
TRBJ2-7	few	TRBV27	ASRERGRGYEQY
TRBJ2-3	NA	TRBV30	AWASGGTDTQY
TRBJ1-1	NA	TRBV7-2	ASSFVRVSEAF
TRBJ2-3	few	TRBV5-1	ASTQLAGGNTQY
TRBJ2-1	NA	TRBV3-1/TRBV3-2	ASSQEWWRGGTLNEQF
TRBJ2-2	NA	TRBV6-6	ASRRQGALQVSGELF
TRBJ1-2	NA	TRBV30	AWFESSPGYT
TRBJ2-7	once	TRBV6-4	ASSWPQTPYRYEQY
TRBJ1-1	NA	TRBV24-1	ATSDLPGGGKMNTEAF
TRBJ1-1	few	TRBV5-6	ASSRRARNTEAF
TRBJ2-3	NA	TRBV19	ASSIGWRAPRDTQY
TRBJ2-7	NA	TRBV4-2	ASSQGYSGTGGYEQY
TRBJ1-1	few	TRBV3-1/TRBV3-2	ASSQEPGIRYTEAF
TRBJ2-4	NA	TRBV16	ASSQSGTQKNIQY
TRBJ1-6	NA	TRBV24-1	ATSTGSSPLH
TRBJ2-3	NA	TRBV24-1	ATSTRAGGTDTQY
TRBJ2-7	NA	TRBV5-4	ASSPPRTEAYEQY
TRBJ2-7	NA	TRBV28	ASSTRWDRGYEQY
TRBJ2-7	NA	TRBV24-1	ATSEGQLSSYEQY
TRBJ1-1	NA	TRBV6-2/TRBV6-3	ASSYSSRNGEAF
TRBJ1-3	once	TRBV18	ASSPRGQLSGNTIY
TRBJ2-3	once	TRBV7-6	ASSESLGGSTDTQY
TRBJ1-1	NA	TRBV28	ASSDLQTMNTEAF
TRBJ2-1	NA	TRBV6-5	ASGTIRDLYNEQF
TRBJ2-2	NA	TRBV18	ASSPTGAITGELF
TRBJ2-1	NA	TRBV7-2	ASSPGQVLGEQF
TRBJ1-3	NA	TRBV5-1	ASSLDRGPGNTIY
TRBJ1-4	NA	TRBV18	ASSPRARAYHPLNEKLF
TRBJ2-1	NA	TRBV11-3	ASSSDSSYNEQF
TRBJ1-1	few	TRBV7-8	ASSLGRTGGTEAF
TRBJ2-1	NA	TRBV6-1	ASSESSGVSSYNEQF
TRBJ2-3	NA	TRBV20-1	SAEGNTQY
TRBJ1-2	NA	TRBV4-3	ASSQEDRGQLGYT
TRBJ2-7	NA	TRBV5-8	ASSPRGYSTNEQY
TRBJ2-3	NA	TRBV7-2	ASSFSGGGGDTQY
TRBJ1-4	NA	TRBV30	AWGLGANEKLF
TRBJ2-2	few	TRBV11-3	ASSQAGQGRELF
TRBJ2-1	NA	TRBV9	ASSSHRLADYNEQF
TRBJ2-7	NA	TRBV5-5	ASSFNGGYEQY
TRBJ2-7	few	TRBV6-6	ASSYSTVSYEQY
TRBJ2-1	NA	TRBV24-1	ATSDGRKQF
TRBJ1-5	NA	TRBV5-8	ASSSQGGLYQPQH
TRBJ1-4	NA	TRBV7-2	ASSLTRTSGKLF
TRBJ2-5	NA	TRBV5-1	ASSLAGTAEETQY
TRBJ2-2	NA	TRBV3-1/TRBV3-2	ASSLGTSGAYNTGELF